The clone carrying this T cell receptor beta chain showed up just a few times. Its antigen is still unknown. Using its own MiXCR run on the 5' RACE reads, TCRdb lists one record per CDR3 protein. The table shows fewer than 200,000 distinct CDR3 sequences, with about 18% occurring only once. Germline V gene lookup returns CDR1 LGHNA and CDR2 YSLEER. With V trimmed by 4 bases and J by 3 bases, 12 bases remained unmatched. This CDR3 is 17 amino acids long. This specimen comes from a study of CD8 T cells in ankylosing spondylitis. General study points: Before this, some motif variants had been reported in reactive arthritis synovial fluid and blood. A TCR beta motif of roughly eight highly homologous variants seemed to mark ankylosing spondylitis blood.

What was sequenced was blood, either unsorted or a sorted T cell fraction (not recorded which). The clonotype was recovered from a male donor between 5 and 35 years old with ankylosing spondylitis or in good health (not recorded which). This chain connects TRBV4-3 to TRBJ2-3, with 8 bases that match TRBD2. Here the CDR3 reads CASSPQHGTRGTDTQYF. CDR3 nucleotide sequence: TGCGCCAGCAGCCCCCAGCACGGGACTAGGGGGACAGATACGCAGTATTTT.